The clone carrying this T cell receptor (beta chain) was counted a few times. Antigen: not known. The data derive from a study of shared clonotypes between healthy human individuals. Study-wide results and caveats: In general, naive subsets displayed greater estimated richness than memory subsets did. Several donors held approximately 5% of naive CD4 clonotypes in common.

Deep-level running was used for the assay. Profiling relied on immunoSEQ multiplex PCR, and the TCRdb table lists in-frame clones only, not all of them. The sample has some 2.4 million clones, over 85% seen once. Deletions cut 0 bases from V and 5 bases from J, with 14 bases between. This CDR3 region has 15 residues. Per the germline V gene, CDR1 is SGDLS and CDR2 is YYNGEE. Donors were healthy HIV-negative adults without recently reported acute infections or vaccinations. This receptor was taken from a man between 18 and 35 years old in good health. Some clones in this sample may be carry-over from other donors' samples. Sequences were obtained from naive CD4+ T cells from PBMCs. The subset here: CD45RA+ positively selected. The chain couples TRBV9 to TRBJ1-1; no definite D call. The CDR3 region has the DNA TGTGCCAGCAGCGTAGATCCTGGGGATGGGACTGAAGCTTTCTTT. Encoded protein: CASSVDPGDGTEAFF.